The source of this TCR beta chain is a study of cytomegalovirus exposure and HLA in healthy donors. 60 Vbeta and 13 Jbeta primers were used in PCR. Some clones are missing from TCRdb's copy, which holds only in-frame ones; the method was immunoSEQ multiplex PCR. The sample lists roughly 290,000 clones, about 80% occurring once. The CDR3 totals 13 residues. V lost 6 bases, J lost 9 bases, and 4 bases stayed unmatched. Germline CDR1 MNHEY, CDR2 SVGAGI. Details on this clone: Antigen specificity is unknown.

General study findings and limits: A later analysis by the authors found several of the most significant clusters apparently linked to common viral pathogens. TCR beta chains numbering more than 150 were designated cytomegalovirus-associated. Presence/absence analyses assumed roughly uniform sequencing depth across donors.

This chain links TRBV6-5 with TRBJ1-5, with 11 bases fitting TRBD1. The sequenced sample consisted of PBMCs. The TCR comes from a girl aged 2-10 years in good health and CMV-seronegative. CDR3 in amino acids: CASSRTGGAPQHF. The CDR3 bases are TGTGCCAGCAGCCGGACAGGGGGCGCGCCCCAGCATTTT.